These 13 T cell receptor beta chains came from one sample sequenced in a study of Graves' ophthalmopathy and Graves' hyperthyroidism. RNA transcripts yielded amplified TCR beta CDR3 regions. HTBI primers were used in a first-round RT-PCR, which preceded a second-round multiplex PCR. Each CDR3 protein is one row after TCRdb ran MiXCR on the multiplex PCR reads. The sample carries about 550,000 distinct CDR3 sequences, under 45% recorded once. The sequencing sample was made of peripheral blood or thyroid tissue (not recorded which). All receptors come from an adult man with Graves' hyperthyroidism.

The V and J genes are TRBV2 and TRBJ1-2, with TRBD1 identical over 9 bases. The CDR3 runs 13 residues. Per germline, CDR1 SNHLY and CDR2 FYNNEI. V was pared by 4 bases and J by 7 bases, with 4 bases of the junction left unmatched. CDR3 DNA sequence: TGTGCCAGCAGTGGGGACAGGGTCGCTGGCTACACCTTC. Translated, it gives CASSGDRVAGYTF.

This clonotype was detected many times. The V and J genes are TRBV20-1 and TRBJ1-6, with 8 bases fitting TRBD1. The V gene end was trimmed by 2 bases and the J gene end by 7 bases; junction bases not matched to a gene: 1. CDR1 is DFQATT, CDR2 SNEGSKA, per germline (reference sequence). CDR3 length: 13 amino acids. The CDR3 DNA follows: TGCAGTGCTAGACAGGGGGCGAATTCACCCCTCCACTTT. The encoded protein is CSARQGANSPLHF.

As for this clonotype: Germline is not matched at one junction end, which may reflect a read error. The chain couples TRBV12-3 or TRBV12-4 to TRBJ1-5, with a tentative D call TRBD1 (6 bases). The CDR3 consists of 17 residues. The CDR3 spells CAGSFWTGGAGNQPQHF. CDR3 in DNA: TGTGCCGGCAGTTTTTGGACGGGGGGCGCCGGCAATCAGCCCCAGCATTTT.

This clonotype showed up many times. The chain is built from TRBV5-1 and TRBJ2-7; D perhaps matches TRBD1 (6 bases). CDR1 SGHRS and CDR2 YFSETQ come from the germline V gene. CDR3 length: 13 residues. The V and J ends lost 3 bases and 5 bases respectively, with 12 bases between them. The CDR3 nucleotides read TGCGCCAGCAGCTCTCCGTGGACAGACGAGCAGTACTTC. This sequence encodes CASSSPWTDEQYF. The whole variable domain, remainder taken from reference TRBV5-1 and TRBJ2-7, is KAGVTQTPRYLIKTRGQQVTLSCSPISGHRSVSWYQQTPGQGLQFLFEYFSETQRNKGNFPGRFSGRQFSNSRSEMNVSTLELGDSALYLCASSSPWTDEQYFGPGTRLTVT.

V gene TRBV9 combines with J gene TRBJ1-1, with D hard to call. Germline lookup yields CDR1 SGDLS and CDR2 YYNGEE. Trimming stripped 5 bases from V and 5 bases from J, with 19 bases between. This CDR3 contains 15 residues. The CDR3 region has the DNA TGTGCCAGCAGTCCCCTTATATTAGGCGGGACTGAAGCTTTCTTT. Protein sequence: CASSPLILGGTEAFF.

The table lists this clonotype with many counts. DNA for the CDR3: TGTGCCAGCAGCTTAGCGCAGGGCATCCACGAGCAGTACTTC. Residues: CASSLAQGIHEQYF. The rearrangement links TRBV7-8 to TRBJ2-7; TRBD1 might be the D (5 bases). This CDR3 region has 14 residues. Germline CDR1 SGHVS, CDR2 FQNEAQ. The V gene lost 0 bases and the J gene lost 5 bases, with 11 bases spanning the gap.

This clonotype was picked up a small number of times. The V gene is TRBV7-9, the J gene TRBJ1-1; D possibly corresponds to TRBD1 (5 bases). Germline loops: CDR1 SEHNR, CDR2 FQNEAQ (reference sequence). The CDR3 runs 16 residues. The V gene lost 5 bases and the J gene lost 1 base, with 17 bases spanning the gap. Here the CDR3 reads CASSNKIGTGNTEAFF. Written as DNA, the CDR3 is TGTGCCAGCAGCAACAAGATAGGGACGGGGAACACTGAAGCTTTCTTT.

This clonotype was observed many times. The chain links TRBV7-8 to TRBJ2-7, with 7 positions matching TRBD1. In germline, CDR1 is SGHVS, CDR2 FQNEAQ. V was clipped by 3 bases and J by 5 bases; unmatched bases: 7. The CDR3 contains 14 residues. The CDR3 nucleotides are TGTGCCAGCAGCTTCGACAGGGCAAACGACGAGCAGTACTTC. Protein product: CASSFDRANDEQYF.

This chain uses TRBV7-9 with TRBJ2-6; unclear D gene. The germline V gene encodes CDR1 SEHNR and CDR2 FQNEAQ (reference sequence). The V end lost 2 bases, the J end lost 4 bases, and 6 bases lay between the germline ends. The CDR3 spans 14 residues. This chain's CDR3 is CASSLMGGANVLTF. Written as DNA, the CDR3 is TGTGCCAGCAGCTTAATGGGGGGGGCCAACGTCCTGACTTTC.

The chain is built from TRBV10-3 and TRBJ2-2, with 7 bases fitting TRBD1. CDR1 is ENHRY, CDR2 SYGVKD, per germline. Germline trimming cut 6 bases from V and 2 bases from J; bases unmatched to any gene: 6. The CDR3 is made up of 15 amino acids. Written as DNA, the CDR3 is TGTGCCATCAGGGGCCCAGGGGGAAACACCGGGGAGCTGTTTTTT. Its translation is CAIRGPGGNTGELFF.

The V call is TRBV20-1, the J call TRBJ2-5, with TRBD2 matching 13 bases. The CDR3 totals 13 residues. CDR1 and CDR2 from the germline V gene are DFQATT and SNEGSKA (reference sequence). J was trimmed by 5 bases and V by 5 bases; bases with no gene match: 2. This chain's CDR3 is CSARTSGSETQYF. The CDR3 DNA reads as TGCAGTGCTCGGACTAGCGGGAGTGAGACCCAGTACTTC.

A remark on this clonotype: The junction and the germline gene differ at one end; a read error may be behind it. The chain recombines TRBV20-1 with TRBJ2-2; either TRBD1 or TRBD2 may fit D (5 bases each). Germline lookup yields CDR1 DFQATT and CDR2 SNEGSKA (reference sequence). The CDR3 extends over 17 amino acids. The CDR3 bases are TGCAGTGCTAGAGGCCCAGGGAGATTCGCGAACACCAGGGAGCTGTTTTTT. Translating it yields CSARGPGRFANTRELFF.

The chain joins TRBV30 to TRBJ2-5; D remains unclear. This CDR3 region has 13 residues. In germline, CDR1 is GTSNPN, CDR2 SVGIG (reference sequence). Trimming removed 3 bases from V and 2 bases from J, with 10 bases in between. The CDR3 bases are TGTGCCTGGAGCCAGACTCGACAAGAGACCCAGTACTTC. Translation gives CAWSQTRQETQYF. Drawing the rest from reference TRBV30 and TRBJ2-5, the complete variable domain is SQTIHQWPATLVQPVGSPLSLECTVEGTSNPNLYWYRQAAGRGLQLLFYSVGIGQISSEVPQNLSASRPQDRQFILSSKKLLLSDSGFYLCAWSQTRQETQYFGPGTRLLVL.